The 19 T cell receptor beta chains given below trace back to one sample, sequenced in a study of T cells in Graves' hyperthyroidism and ophthalmopathy. The investigators amplified TCR beta CDR3 regions from RNA transcripts. Initially, a first-round RT-PCR of the TCR CDR3 employed the HTBI primer set. TCRdb independently ran MiXCR on the multiplex PCR reads; one entry per CDR3 protein. The table lists about 380,000 distinct CDR3 sequences, roughly 13% of them singletons. The sample comprised blood. These receptors were taken from a man aged 25-45 years with Graves' hyperthyroidism that later progressed to Graves' ophthalmopathy.

At least ten counts were recorded for this clonotype. This chain joins TRBV12-3 or TRBV12-4 and TRBJ1-2; the match to TRBD1 covers 8 bases. The CDR3 is 13 residues long. V trimming: 4 bases; J trimming: 7 bases; junction bases outside the gene matches: 5. CDR3 bases: TGTGCCAGCAGTTCCGGGACAGGTCTTGGCTACACCTTC. Amino acids: CASSSGTGLGYTF.

Only a few counts were recorded for this clonotype. V and J are TRBV10-3 and TRBJ2-5; perhaps D is TRBD1 or TRBD2 (5 bases each). The CDR3 length is 14 residues. The germline gives CDR1 ENHRY, CDR2 SYGVKD. With 3 bases removed from V and 5 bases from J, the gap between germline ends came to 13 bases. This CDR3 reads CAISDRDPAETQYF. The CDR3 region has the DNA TGTGCCATCAGTGACAGGGACCCCGCCGAGACCCAGTACTTC.

Ten or more counts support this clonotype. The rearrangement joins TRBV6-5 to TRBJ2-5; D uncertain. Per the germline V gene, CDR1 is MNHEY and CDR2 is SVGAGI. The CDR3 is 11 amino acids. V was trimmed by 0 bases and J by 13 bases, leaving 9 bases between them. The CDR3 protein is CASSYSRVVYF. Here the CDR3 DNA reads TGTGCCAGCAGTTACTCTCGGGTGGTGTACTTC.

The chain recombines TRBV13 with TRBJ1-6; 8 bases fit TRBD1. Per germline, CDR1 PRHDT and CDR2 FYEKMQ (reference sequence). This CDR3 has 16 amino acids. The V segment lost 4 bases and the J segment 9 bases; nucleotides outside the gene matches: 11. The CDR3 loop is CASSSSTGARGSPLHF. The CDR3 DNA reads TGTGCCAGCAGCTCCTCGACAGGGGCTCGGGGTTCACCCCTCCACTTT.

The V and J genes are TRBV29-1 and TRBJ2-5; either TRBD1 or TRBD2 may supply D (5 bases each). Looked up from germline, CDR1 is SQVTM and CDR2 is ANQGSEA. The CDR3 consists of 12 residues. Trimming stripped 7 bases from V and 4 bases from J, with 13 bases between. Here the CDR3 DNA reads TGCAGCGCAGGGACGGGATCAGAGACCCAGTACTTC. It specifies CSAGTGSETQYF. Using reference TRBV29-1 and TRBJ2-5 for the parts outside the CDR3, the full variable domain is SAVISQKPSRDICQRGTSLTIQCQVDSQVTMMFWYRQQPGQSLTLIATANQGSEATYESGFVIDKFPISRPNLTFSTLTVSNMSPEDSSIYLCSAGTGSETQYFGPGTRLLVL.

A remark on this clonotype: A clone one base away is much larger, so this may be a read error. The chain carries TRBV6-2 or TRBV6-3 and TRBJ2-2; weak D call: TRBD2 (5 bases). Germline CDR1 reads MNHEY; CDR2 reads SVGEGT. CDR3 length equals 15 residues. In DNA form, the CDR3 reads TGTGCCAGCAGTTACTCGGGCGGCGGCACCGGGGAGCTGTGTTTT. This codes for CASSYSGGGTGELCF.

Details on this clonotype: Given a much more abundant clone one base away, this may be a read error. This chain connects TRBV6-5 to TRBJ2-5; D remains unclear. The CDR3 length is 14 residues. The germline V gene has CDR1 MNHEY and CDR2 SVGAGI. The DNA for the CDR3 is TGTGCCAGCAGTTACGGCAGAGCACAAGGGACCCAGTACTTC. Protein sequence: CASSYGRAQGTQYF.

This clonotype is a singleton in its sample. The chain has TRBV10-3 and TRBJ1-1; D uncertain. The V gene lost 0 bases and the J gene lost 3 bases, with 8 bases spanning the gap. The CDR3 has 14 amino acids. Germline V gene lookup returns CDR1 ENHRY and CDR2 SYGVKD. The CDR3 loop is CAISESGPDTEAFF. Here the CDR3 DNA reads TGTGCCATCAGTGAGTCAGGTCCGGACACTGAAGCTTTCTTT.

The rearrangement uses TRBV9 and TRBJ2-7; the D is unclear. V was trimmed by 0 bases and J by 2 bases, leaving 9 bases between them. The length of the CDR3 is 14 residues. CDR1 is SGDLS and CDR2 is YYNGEE in the germline V gene. The CDR3 region is CASSVAVRPYEQYF. In nucleotides, the CDR3 is TGTGCCAGCAGCGTAGCAGTGCGGCCCTACGAGCAGTACTTC.

Of note for this clonotype: Given a much more abundant clone one base away, this may be a read error. V usage is TRBV18 and J usage is TRBJ2-5; D unresolved. CDR3 length equals 13 residues. Looked up from germline, CDR1 is KGHSH and CDR2 is LQKENI. The CDR3 sequence is CAGSPPAEETQYF. As DNA, the CDR3 is TGTGCCGGCTCACCACCTGCGGAAGAGACCCAGTACTTC.

This clonotype appeared a few times. V gene TRBV4-1 combines with J gene TRBJ2-3; D ambiguous. The CDR3 spans 13 residues. Germline V gene sequence: CDR1 MGHRA, CDR2 YSYEKL. V shed 1 base and J shed 5 bases, with 7 bases lying between them. The CDR3 DNA sequence: TGCGCCAGCAGCCAAGCTTCGGGAGATACGCAGTATTTT. Its protein is CASSQASGDTQYF.

This clonotype was recorded at least ten times. The chain recombines TRBV6-1 with TRBJ1-1; D gene uncertain. The V end lost 6 bases, the J end lost 4 bases, and 9 bases lay between the germline ends. Looked up from germline, CDR1 is MNHNS and CDR2 is SASEGT. The CDR3 runs to 12 residues. DNA of the CDR3: TGTGCCAGCAGCCAGGTTATCACTGAAGCTTTCTTT. Its protein is CASSQVITEAFF.

This clonotype showed up many times. The J gene is TRBJ2-1, the V gene TRBV7-8; the match to TRBD1 covers 9 bases. Germline lookup yields CDR1 SGHVS and CDR2 FQNEAQ. The CDR3 has 18 residues. V shed 1 base and J 9 bases; nucleotides not matched to a gene: 16. The CDR3: CASSLVVGRDRVRSEQFF. In DNA form, the CDR3 reads TGTGCCAGCAGCTTAGTAGTTGGACGGGACAGGGTACGAAGTGAGCAGTTCTTC.

This chain joins TRBV3-1 and TRBJ2-7, with D tentatively TRBD1 or TRBD2 (5 bases each). Germline assignment: CDR1 LGHDT and CDR2 YNNKEL (reference sequence). The V gene lost 7 bases and the J gene lost 0 bases, with 10 bases spanning the gap. CDR3 length: 13 amino acids. The CDR3 DNA reads as TGTGCCAGCAACGGGGCTAGCTCCTACGAGCAGTACTTC. Translation gives CASNGASSYEQYF.

In its sample, this clonotype was seen many times. This rearrangement joins TRBV20-1 to TRBJ2-5; TRBD1 matches at 12 bases. After removal of 7 bases from V and 5 bases from J, the junction contained 17 bases not matched to a gene. The CDR3 sequence is 17 residues long. Per germline, CDR1 DFQATT and CDR2 SNEGSKA (reference sequence). CDR3 nucleotide sequence: TGCAGTGTTACGCCGGGACAGGGGGCGGTCTTCGGGGAGACCCAGTACTTC. This sequence encodes CSVTPGQGAVFGETQYF.

This clonotype was counted at least ten times. The chain links TRBV7-2 to TRBJ2-1, with D unclear. With 2 bases removed from V and 10 bases from J, the gap between germline ends came to 6 bases. CDR3 length equals 11 residues. In germline, CDR1 is SGHTA, CDR2 FQGNSA. The CDR3 loop is CASSLMREQFF. CDR3 nucleotides: TGTGCCAGCAGCTTAATGAGAGAGCAGTTCTTC.

This clonotype was seen repeatedly, ten times or more. V gene TRBV28 combines with J gene TRBJ2-7; 9 bases map to TRBD1. This CDR3 region has 14 residues. CDR1 is MDHEN and CDR2 is SYDVKM in the germline V gene. V was clipped by 6 bases and J by 5 bases; unmatched bases: 8. CDR3 in amino acids: CASSSGTGPNEQYF. The CDR3 DNA sequence: TGTGCCAGCAGCTCCGGGACAGGGCCTAACGAGCAGTACTTC.

This clonotype came up many times. The genes are TRBV28 and TRBJ1-4; D is undetermined. The length of the CDR3 is 12 residues. Trimming cost V 4 bases and J 7 bases, with 7 bases left between them. Germline V lookup: CDR1 MDHEN, CDR2 SYDVKM. CDR3 region: CASSSDREKLFF. The CDR3 DNA is TGTGCCAGCAGTTCTGATCGTGAAAAACTGTTTTTT.

V is TRBV2 and J is TRBJ1-2; no clear D. Germline CDR1 reads SNHLY; CDR2 reads FYNNEI. The CDR3 runs to 14 residues. Between the trimmed V and J ends, which lost 5 bases and 4 bases, there was a span of 14 bases. This chain's CDR3 is CASSYQDGPYGYTF. CDR3 coding DNA: TGTGCCAGCAGTTATCAGGACGGCCCCTATGGCTACACCTTC.